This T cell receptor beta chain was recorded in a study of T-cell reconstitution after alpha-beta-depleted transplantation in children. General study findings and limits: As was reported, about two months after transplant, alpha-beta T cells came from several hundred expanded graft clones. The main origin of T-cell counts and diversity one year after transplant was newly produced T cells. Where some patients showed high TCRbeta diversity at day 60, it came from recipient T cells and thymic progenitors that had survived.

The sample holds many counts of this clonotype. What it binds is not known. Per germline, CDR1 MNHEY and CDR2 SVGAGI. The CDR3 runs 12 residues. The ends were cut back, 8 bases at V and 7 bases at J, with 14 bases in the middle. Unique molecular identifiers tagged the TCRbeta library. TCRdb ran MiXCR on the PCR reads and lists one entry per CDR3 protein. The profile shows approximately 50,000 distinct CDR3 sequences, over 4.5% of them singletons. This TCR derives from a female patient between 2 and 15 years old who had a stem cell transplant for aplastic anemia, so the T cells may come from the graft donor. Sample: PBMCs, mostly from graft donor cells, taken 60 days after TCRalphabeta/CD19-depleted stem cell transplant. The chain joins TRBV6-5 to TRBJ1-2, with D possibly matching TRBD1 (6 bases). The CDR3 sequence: CASFGEGGGYTF. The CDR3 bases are TGTGCCAGCTTCGGGGAAGGGGGTGGCTACACCTTC.